Listed below are T cell receptor beta chains from one sample, sequenced in a study of CD8+ T cells in alopecia areata. Clones were sequenced by immunoSEQ multiplex PCR, and TCRdb holds only the in-frame ones, with some missing. The data show some 150,000 clones, 50% to 65% seen once. The sequencing used CD8+ T cells sorted from blood, collected at week 0. These receptor sequences come from a human donor with alopecia areata. The CDR3 runs from the conserved cysteine through the conserved F or W. Each record gives: clone size, D gene, V gene, J gene, CDR3 protein, CDR3 DNA. D genes are given only for firm matches. Part of the rows lack a size; the others show once, few, many or a class for expanded clones.

size: few
D: TRBD1
V: TRBV29-1
J: TRBJ2-7
CDR3: CSDRGYEQYF
DNA: TGCAGCGACAGGGGATACGAGCAGTACTTC

size: NA
D: TRBD1
V: TRBV29-1
J: TRBJ1-2
CDR3: CSVTTGKANYGYTF
DNA: TGCAGCGTCACGACAGGGAAAGCTAACTATGGCTACACCTTC

size: NA
D: NA
V: TRBV30
J: TRBJ1-6
CDR3: CAWSQGSDSPLHF
DNA: TGTGCCTGGAGTCAGGGTTCGGATTCACCCCTCCACTTT

size: NA
D: TRBD1
V: TRBV27
J: TRBJ1-2
CDR3: CASKTGGDGYTF
DNA: TGTGCCAGCAAAACAGGGGGGGATGGCTACACCTTC

size: NA
D: NA
V: TRBV25-1
J: TRBJ2-3
CDR3: CASSEYRSTDTQYF
DNA: TGTGCCAGCAGTGAATATAGGTCGACAGATACGCAGTATTTT

size: NA
D: TRBD1
V: TRBV2
J: TRBJ2-1
CDR3: CARRTGTAYNEQFF
DNA: TGTGCCAGGAGGACAGGGACAGCCTACAATGAGCAGTTCTTC

size: NA
D: NA
V: TRBV27
J: TRBJ1-2
CDR3: CASSPVTGSYGYTF
DNA: TGTGCCAGCAGTCCTGTGACAGGCTCGTATGGCTACACCTTC

size: few
D: NA
V: TRBV15
J: TRBJ1-5
CDR3: CATGVERDQPQHF
DNA: TGTGCCACCGGTGTGGAACGGGATCAGCCCCAGCATTTT

size: NA
D: NA
V: TRBV13
J: TRBJ2-7
CDR3: CASSLGSKSYEQYF
DNA: TGTGCCAGCAGCTTGGGTTCGAAGTCCTACGAGCAGTACTTC

size: few
D: NA
V: TRBV29-1
J: TRBJ2-7
CDR3: CSATGVREQYF
DNA: TGCAGCGCAACAGGCGTTCGGGAGCAGTACTTC

size: NA
D: TRBD1
V: TRBV25-1
J: TRBJ2-1
CDR3: CASSLRTGGGNNEQFF
DNA: TGTGCCAGCAGTCTAAGAACAGGGGGCGGAAACAATGAGCAGTTCTTC

size: NA
D: NA
V: TRBV4-3
J: TRBJ1-5
CDR3: CASSHDGNQPQHF
DNA: TGCGCCAGCAGCCACGACGGAAATCAGCCCCAGCATTTT

size: NA
D: NA
V: TRBV7-8
J: TRBJ2-4
CDR3: CASSETGSGIQYF
DNA: TGTGCCAGCAGCGAAACGGGGTCAGGCATTCAGTACTTC

size: once
D: NA
V: TRBV29-1
J: TRBJ1-2
CDR3: CSVLSGNNYGYTF
DNA: TGCAGCGTTCTCTCGGGAAATAACTATGGCTACACCTTC

size: few
D: NA
V: TRBV29-1
J: TRBJ1-2
CDR3: CSVDLLGQEASANYGYTF
DNA: TGCAGCGTTGACCTTCTCGGACAAGAAGCCTCAGCTAACTATGGCTACACCTTC

size: NA
D: TRBD1
V: TRBV19
J: TRBJ2-7
CDR3: CASSATGYEQYF
DNA: TGTGCCAGTAGTGCGACAGGGTACGAGCAGTACTTC

size: NA
D: NA
V: TRBV30
J: TRBJ1-1
CDR3: CAWSVGSGLTEAFF
DNA: TGTGCCTGGAGTGTAGGAAGCGGTTTAACTGAAGCTTTCTTT

size: NA
D: NA
V: TRBV29-1
J: TRBJ1-2
CDR3: CSVERGSYGYTF
DNA: TGCAGCGTTGAGCGCGGGAGCTATGGCTACACCTTC

size: NA
D: NA
V: TRBV7-9
J: TRBJ1-2
CDR3: CASSWGDSHGYTF
DNA: TGTGCCAGCAGCTGGGGGGACTCCCATGGCTACACCTTC

size: once
D: NA
V: TRBV15
J: TRBJ2-2
CDR3: CATSRVTGRNTGELFF
DNA: TGTGCCACCAGCAGGGTAACAGGGAGGAACACCGGGGAGCTGTTTTTT

size: NA
D: NA
V: TRBV5-1
J: TRBJ1-1
CDR3: CASSFKAGTMNTEAFF
DNA: TGCGCCAGCAGCTTTAAGGCAGGAACCATGAACACTGAAGCTTTCTTT

size: NA
D: NA
V: TRBV29-1
J: TRBJ1-2
CDR3: CSVVQGNYGYTF
DNA: TGCAGCGTTGTGCAGGGGAACTATGGCTACACCTTC

size: few
D: NA
V: TRBV23-1
J: TRBJ2-7
CDR3: CASSPCRGYEQYF
DNA: TGCGCCAGCAGTCCGTGCCGGGGCTACGAGCAGTACTTC